Listed below are T cell receptor beta chains from one sample, sequenced in a study of T cell responses to AZD1222 COVID-19 vaccine. Method: immunoSEQ multiplex PCR; TCRdb's copy keeps in-frame clones and lacks some. Of around 190,000 clones listed, 88% are singletons. The sample consisted of peripheral blood, taken on day 0 of AZD1222 vaccination. These TCRs come from an adult in good health. Each CDR3 is given with its conserved first and last residue. A D gene is named only where the DNA matches it firmly. Clone size, where shown, is once, few, many, or a class for clones that have expanded.

v_call	j_call	d_call	clone_size	cdr3_nt	cdr3_aa
TRBV24-1	TRBJ2-7	NA	once	TGTGCCACCAGTGATTCCAACTACGAGCAGTACTTC	CATSDSNYEQYF
TRBV7-7	TRBJ2-2	TRBD2	NA	TGTGCTAGCAGCTTAGAGGGCGGGAGCAGAGGCGGGGAGCTGTTTTTT	CASSLEGGSRGGELFF
TRBV9	TRBJ2-5	TRBD1	NA	TGTGCCAGCAGCGCCCCAGGGGGCCAAGAGACCCAGTACTTC	CASSAPGGQETQYF
TRBV5-4	TRBJ1-1	NA	NA	TGTGCCAGCAGCTTGGAGGGGTCTTTGACTGAAGCTTTCTTT	CASSLEGSLTEAFF
TRBV3-1/TRBV3-2	TRBJ2-3	NA	NA	TGTGCCAGCAGCCGCCTCGGGACTGCGGATACGCAGTATTTT	CASSRLGTADTQYF
TRBV6-5	TRBJ2-3	NA	NA	TGTGCCAGCAGTTCCCGACGGCTCACTAGCACAGATACGCAGTATTTT	CASSSRRLTSTDTQYF
TRBV7-9	TRBJ1-1	NA	NA	TGTGCCAGCAGCTTAGGGCGGTACATGAACACTGAAGCTTTCTTT	CASSLGRYMNTEAFF
TRBV2	TRBJ2-1	NA	NA	TGTGCCAGCAGTGAAGGGTTCACTCCCAATGAGCAGTTCTTC	CASSEGFTPNEQFF
TRBV7-9	TRBJ1-1	NA	NA	TGTGCCAGCAGTTCTGTGGGTTACACTGAAGCTTTCTTT	CASSSVGYTEAFF
TRBV29-1	TRBJ2-7	TRBD1	NA	TGCAGCGTTGAAGATCCGCTTGGGGGACAGGTACGGGGGAACGAGCAGTACTTC	CSVEDPLGGQVRGNEQYF
TRBV29-1	TRBJ1-1	NA	NA	TGCAGCGTTCTAGGTCGAGCGTCGGGGTTCGACACTGAAGCTTTCTTT	CSVLGRASGFDTEAFF
TRBV4-3	TRBJ2-7	NA	NA	TGCGCCAGCAGCCAAGACCAAGGGTTTTACTCCTACGAGCAGTACTTC	CASSQDQGFYSYEQYF
TRBV6-5	TRBJ2-3	NA	NA	TGTGCCAGCAGATTTACAGATACGCAGTATTTT	CASRFTDTQYF
TRBV7-6	TRBJ1-1	TRBD1	NA	TGTGCCAGCAGCCCAAGACAGGGGACAATGAACACTGAAGCTTTCTTT	CASSPRQGTMNTEAFF
TRBV7-8	TRBJ1-2	NA	NA	TGTGCCAGCAGCCCCAAGAGGTTCGGTAACTATGGCTACACCTTC	CASSPKRFGNYGYTF
TRBV7-3	TRBJ1-2	NA	NA	TGTGCCAGCAGCCTAGGCGGGGTATGGACCTCTGGCTACACCTTC	CASSLGGVWTSGYTF
TRBV27	TRBJ1-2	NA	NA	TGTGCCAGCAGTTTAAGCGCCGACTACTATGGCTACACCTTC	CASSLSADYYGYTF
TRBV25-1	TRBJ2-5	NA	NA	TGTGCCAGCAGCCCTACAGGAGTTGAGACCCAGTACTTC	CASSPTGVETQYF
TRBV29-1	TRBJ1-2	NA	NA	TGCAGCGTGCTCCGGGACACTTTGAGCTACACCTTC	CSVLRDTLSYTF
TRBV24-1	TRBJ2-3	NA	NA	TGTGCCACAGGGACCGAACTGCAGTATTTT	CATGTELQYF
TRBV9	TRBJ2-3	NA	NA	TGTGCCAGCAGCGTAGGGGGAGATACGCAGTATTTT	CASSVGGDTQYF
TRBV11-2	TRBJ2-3	NA	NA	TGTGCCAGCAGCCCTAGCACAGATACGCAGTATTTT	CASSPSTDTQYF
TRBV28	TRBJ2-5	TRBD2	NA	TGTGCCAGCCTTGGGAGGGAATGGAAGACCCAGTACTTC	CASLGREWKTQYF
TRBV18	TRBJ1-6	TRBD1	NA	TGTGCCAGCTCACCACGGGACAGCCATTCACCCCTCCACTTT	CASSPRDSHSPLHF
TRBV27	TRBJ2-7	TRBD2	NA	TGTGCCAGCAGCCTACTAGCGGGAGGCGAGCAGTACTTC	CASSLLAGGEQYF
TRBV4-1	TRBJ1-3	NA	NA	TGCGCCAGCAGCCAGCCGACAGAGAGAAACACCATATATTTT	CASSQPTERNTIYF
TRBV20-1	TRBJ1-5	NA	NA	TGCAGTCCGAGAGGGGACCAGCCCCAGCATTTT	CSPRGDQPQHF
TRBV11-2	TRBJ1-1	NA	NA	TGTGCCAGCAGCCTACACGGGCCAATGAACACTGAAGCTTTCTTT	CASSLHGPMNTEAFF
TRBV19	TRBJ2-7	TRBD2	NA	TGTGCCAGTAGTATACAGGGAGGGTACTACGAGCAGTACTTC	CASSIQGGYYEQYF
TRBV5-6	TRBJ2-7	NA	NA	TGTGCCAGCAGCTTGGAACGCGGGTACGAGCAGTACTTC	CASSLERGYEQYF
TRBV12-5	TRBJ2-2	NA	NA	TGTGCTAGTGGTTTGACGTACACCGGGGAGCTGTTTTTT	CASGLTYTGELFF
TRBV7-2	TRBJ1-2	NA	NA	TGTGCCAGCAGCTTAGCCCCCCAGGGATATGGCTACACCTTC	CASSLAPQGYGYTF
TRBV11-3	TRBJ2-1	TRBD1	NA	TGTGCCAGCAGCCCCCCAGGGGGAGAGCAGTTCTTC	CASSPPGGEQFF
TRBV10-1	TRBJ1-6	NA	NA	TGCGCCAGCAGTGAGTCGGAGGTCTCACCCCTCCACTTT	CASSESEVSPLHF
TRBV5-1	TRBJ1-4	NA	NA	TGCGCCAGCAGCTTGGGACACCGTAATGAAAAACTGTTTTTT	CASSLGHRNEKLFF
TRBV18	TRBJ2-7	NA	few	TGTGCCAGCTCACCACAAATCGGCAGACAAACCTACGAGCAGTACTTC	CASSPQIGRQTYEQYF
TRBV19	TRBJ2-1	NA	NA	TGTGCCAGTAGTTTGTCGTCGGGACACACAGCCTACAATGAGCAGTTCTTC	CASSLSSGHTAYNEQFF
TRBV10-3	TRBJ2-2	NA	NA	TGTGCCATCAGTGAGTCGGCAGCCGGGGAGTACACCGGGGAGCTGTTTTTT	CAISESAAGEYTGELFF
TRBV4-3	TRBJ1-3	NA	NA	TGCGCCAGCAGCCAACAGGGTACTGGAAACACCATATATTTT	CASSQQGTGNTIYF
TRBV2	TRBJ1-2	NA	once	TGTGTAGGGGGGGAAGCTAACTATGGCTACACCTTC	CVGGEANYGYTF
TRBV9	TRBJ2-5	TRBD2	NA	TGTGCCAGCAGCGCGGGACTAGCGGGAGGAGGAGAGACCCAGTACTTC	CASSAGLAGGGETQYF
TRBV7-2	TRBJ1-3	TRBD1	few	TGTGCCAGCAGCTTAGTGGGACAGGAACGGTTCGGAAACACCATATATTTT	CASSLVGQERFGNTIYF